A single sample gave rise to the 27 T cell receptor beta chains below, sequenced in a study of T cells expressing NK-cell markers. TCRdb derives one entry per CDR3 protein from the 5' RACE reads, leaving out DNA. This sample's table has over 350,000 distinct CDR3 sequences. Sequences were obtained from blood T cells: a sorted CD56 or NKG2C T cell subset, CD4+ or CD8+ T cells, or bulk PBMC T cells (not recorded which). The receptor source for this set is a woman in her fifties or sixties in good health.

The V gene is TRBV5-1, the J gene TRBJ2-1; TCRdb's D call, TRBD2, is unchecked because there is no DNA. Per germline, CDR1 SGHRS and CDR2 YFSETQ. The CDR3 runs 14 residues. The CDR3 here is CASSLGLAYNEQFF.

The chain uses TRBV7-9 and TRBJ2-1; TCRdb picks TRBD1, but there is no DNA to check that call. The germline CDR1 and CDR2 sequences are SEHNR and FQNEAQ (reference sequence). The CDR3 sequence is 16 residues long. CDR3 loop: CASSKRDRGAYNEQFF.

V gene TRBV20-1 combines with J gene TRBJ2-7; the TCRdb D gene call, TRBD1, has no DNA to confirm it. Germline V gene lookup returns CDR1 DFQATT and CDR2 SNEGSKA (reference sequence). This CDR3 is 15 amino acids long. CDR3 region: CSARMVPGGPYEQYF.

The chain recombines TRBV29-1 with TRBJ2-7. The CDR3 covers 13 residues. The germline gives CDR1 SQVTM, CDR2 ANQGSEA. The CDR3 here is CSVTDSEPYEQYF.

The V and J genes are TRBV28 and TRBJ2-1; absent DNA, TCRdb's TRBD2 call cannot be checked. The CDR3 loop spans 17 amino acids. Germline V CDR1 and CDR2: MDHEN, SYDVKM. The CDR3: CASSFSPASGSNNEQFF.

The V gene is TRBV20-1, the J gene TRBJ1-3; TCRdb lists TRBD1, though no DNA is available to test this call. This CDR3 comprises 13 residues. The V gene's germline CDR1 is DFQATT and CDR2 SNEGSKA (reference sequence). The chain's CDR3 is CSAYRESGNTIYF.

This sequence joins TRBV3-1 and TRBJ1-1. The germline gives CDR1 LGHDT, CDR2 YNNKEL (reference sequence). This CDR3 has 11 residues. CDR3 residues: CASSHIGEAFF.

The chain carries TRBV20-1 and TRBJ2-1; TCRdb outputs TRBD1, but without DNA this stays unchecked. Germline V gives CDR1 DFQATT, CDR2 SNEGSKA (reference sequence). The CDR3 is 16 amino acids. CDR3 in amino acids: CSARDSGQSSYNEQFF.

The V gene is TRBV6-1, the J gene TRBJ1-5; as DNA is missing, the TRBD1 call by TCRdb cannot be tested. This CDR3 spans 14 amino acids. Germline V lookup: CDR1 MNHNS, CDR2 SASEGT. CDR3 loop: CASSERDRGQPQHF.

This rearrangement joins TRBV11-2 to TRBJ1-1; TCRdb reports TRBD1, a call that lacks DNA to check it against. The V gene's germline CDR1 is SGHAT and CDR2 FQNNGV. The length of the CDR3 is 14 residues. The CDR3: CASSSDSLNTEAFF.

The chain carries TRBV4-2 and TRBJ1-1; TCRdb reports TRBD1, a call that lacks DNA to check it against. CDR1 and CDR2 from the germline V gene are LGHNA and YNFKEQ. CDR3 length: 15 amino acids. CDR3 in amino acids: CASSAPGTGGTEAFF.

V is TRBV12-3 or TRBV12-4 and J is TRBJ2-1; TCRdb proposes TRBD1, but this gene call is untestable without DNA. This CDR3 region has 12 residues. The CDR3 loop reads CASSRPGGEQFF.

The chain links TRBV20-1 to TRBJ2-5; no DNA is available, so the TRBD2 call from TCRdb remains unchecked. CDR1 is DFQATT, CDR2 SNEGSKA, per germline (reference sequence). The CDR3 contains 14 residues. The CDR3: CSATPTWRAETQYF.

The chain recombines TRBV12-3 or TRBV12-4 with TRBJ2-1; there is no DNA to check the TCRdb D call of TRBD2. This CDR3 has 15 residues. CDR3 loop: CASRLTSGRDNEQFF.

The J gene is TRBJ2-5, the V gene TRBV5-1; with no DNA, the TCRdb D assignment of TRBD1 cannot be verified. The CDR3 spans 14 residues. Germline V gene lookup returns CDR1 SGHRS and CDR2 YFSETQ. The CDR3 reads CASSPPGSEETQYF.

The CDR3 sequence is CASSSRTGGRSGANVLTF. The rearrangement links TRBV7-8 to TRBJ2-6; TCRdb reports TRBD1, a call that lacks DNA to check it against. The CDR3 length is 18 residues. In germline, CDR1 is SGHVS, CDR2 FQNEAQ.

The chain combines TRBV11-2 with TRBJ2-5; TCRdb reports TRBD2, a call that lacks DNA to check it against. The germline gives CDR1 SGHAT, CDR2 FQNNGV. This CDR3 spans 15 amino acids. The CDR3 sequence is CASSELVLYQETQYF.

V is TRBV5-1 and J is TRBJ1-3. Germline loops: CDR1 SGHRS, CDR2 YFSETQ. CDR3 size: 17 residues. The CDR3 is CASTPGPGPGSGNTIYF.

This chain links TRBV5-1 with TRBJ2-7; TCRdb reports TRBD1, a call that lacks DNA to check it against. CDR1 is SGHRS, CDR2 YFSETQ, per germline. This CDR3 region has 16 residues. The CDR3 region is CASSLVSGQATYEQYF.

This chain connects TRBV28 to TRBJ2-7; TCRdb's D call of TRBD1 is untestable without DNA. The CDR3 runs 14 residues. Germline V CDR1 and CDR2: MDHEN, SYDVKM. The CDR3 sequence is CASKEPGSSYEQYF.

The chain recombines TRBV12-3 or TRBV12-4 with TRBJ2-7; TCRdb calls TRBD1, which cannot be checked without DNA. CDR3 length equals 12 residues. CDR3 sequence: CASSWDRYEQYF.

V gene TRBV30 combines with J gene TRBJ2-7; TCRdb returns TRBD1, unconfirmable since there is no DNA. CDR3 length: 15 amino acids. CDR1 is GTSNPN, CDR2 SVGIG, per germline (reference sequence). The CDR3 is CAWSMGQGANYEQYF.

The chain links TRBV7-3 to TRBJ2-7; TCRdb outputs TRBD1, but without DNA this stays unchecked. The germline gives CDR1 SGHTA, CDR2 FQGTGA. CDR3 length equals 14 residues. The chain's CDR3 is CASSPGPRGREQYF.

The chain couples TRBV20-1 to TRBJ2-3; TCRdb designates TRBD2, a call that cannot be tested without DNA. The CDR3 loop spans 11 amino acids. Per germline, CDR1 DFQATT and CDR2 SNEGSKA (reference sequence). The CDR3 region is CSREREDTQYF.

The chain is built from TRBV5-1 and TRBJ1-1; checking the TCRdb D call of TRBD1 is not possible without DNA. Per germline, CDR1 SGHRS and CDR2 YFSETQ. The CDR3 has 14 residues. The CDR3: CASSSQVSYTEAFF.

The V call is TRBV27, the J call TRBJ1-1. CDR3 length equals 13 residues. From germline, CDR1 is MNHEY and CDR2 SMNVEV (reference sequence). This CDR3 reads CASSLFANTEAFF.

This chain uses TRBV9 with TRBJ2-2; the D gene TCRdb calls, TRBD1, cannot be checked with no DNA. The germline V gene encodes CDR1 SGDLS and CDR2 YYNGEE. The CDR3 covers 15 residues. CDR3 in amino acids: CASSLMDRVTGELFF.